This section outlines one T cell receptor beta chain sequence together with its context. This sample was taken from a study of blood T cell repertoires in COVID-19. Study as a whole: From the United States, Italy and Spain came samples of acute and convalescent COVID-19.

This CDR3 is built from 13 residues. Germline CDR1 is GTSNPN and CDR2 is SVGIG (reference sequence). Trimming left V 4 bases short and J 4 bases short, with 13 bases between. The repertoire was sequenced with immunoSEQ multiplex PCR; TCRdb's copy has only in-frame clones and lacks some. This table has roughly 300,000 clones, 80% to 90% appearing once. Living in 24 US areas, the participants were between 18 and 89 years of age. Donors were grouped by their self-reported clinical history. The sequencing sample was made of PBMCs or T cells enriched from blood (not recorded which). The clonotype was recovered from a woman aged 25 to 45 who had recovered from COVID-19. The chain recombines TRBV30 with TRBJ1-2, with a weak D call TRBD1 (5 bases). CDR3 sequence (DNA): TGTGCCTGGAACCCAGGGCCTATCTATGGCTACACCTTC. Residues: CAWNPGPIYGYTF.